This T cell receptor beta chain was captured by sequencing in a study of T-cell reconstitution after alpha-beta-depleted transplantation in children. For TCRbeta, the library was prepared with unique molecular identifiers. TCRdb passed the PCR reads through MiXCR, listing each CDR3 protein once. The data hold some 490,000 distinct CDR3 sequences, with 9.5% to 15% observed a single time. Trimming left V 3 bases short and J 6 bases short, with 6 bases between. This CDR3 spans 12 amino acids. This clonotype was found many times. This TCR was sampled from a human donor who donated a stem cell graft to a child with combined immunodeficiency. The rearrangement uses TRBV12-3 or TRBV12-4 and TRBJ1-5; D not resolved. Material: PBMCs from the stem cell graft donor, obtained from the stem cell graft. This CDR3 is CASSFDGQPQHF. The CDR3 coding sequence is TGTGCCAGCAGTTTTGACGGTCAGCCCCAGCATTTT.